This is a list of T cell receptor beta chains from one sample in a study of blood T cell repertoires in COVID-19. This table comes from immunoSEQ multiplex PCR, and its TCRdb copy is limited to in-frame clones, with some not included. The sample contains fewer than 200,000 clones, approximately 80% of which appear only once. The sequencing input was PBMCs or T cells enriched from blood (not recorded which). The receptors shown here come from a man between 45 and 60 years old who had recovered from COVID-19. Each CDR3 is given with its conserved first and last residue. Each record gives: D gene, J gene, V gene, clone size, CDR3 protein, CDR3 DNA. The D gene is left open where the match is weak. Clone size is given for some rows only: seen once, a few or many times, or a class if the clone is expanded.

>NA|TRBJ1-4|TRBV5-8|NA
CASSPPGATNEKLFF
TGTGCCAGCAGCCCTCCCGGTGCAACTAATGAAAAACTGTTTTTT
>NA|TRBJ2-5|TRBV5-1|NA
CASNLPGQQETQYF
TGCGCCAGCAACCTACCGGGACAACAAGAGACCCAGTACTTC
>NA|TRBJ2-7|TRBV27|many
CASSAGTTPVEQYF
TGTGCCAGCAGTGCCGGGACAACGCCTGTCGAGCAGTACTTC
>NA|TRBJ2-7|TRBV20-1|few
CSASARYEQYF
TGCAGTGCTAGTGCACGGTACGAGCAGTACTTC
>TRBD1|TRBJ1-1|TRBV6-5|NA
CASSRGDRMNTEAFF
TGTGCCAGCAGCCGAGGGGACAGGATGAACACTGAAGCTTTCTTT
>TRBD2|TRBJ2-2|TRBV19|NA
CASSGGVNTGELFF
TGTGCCAGTAGTGGGGGGGTTAACACCGGGGAGCTGTTTTTT
>NA|TRBJ1-3|TRBV4-1|NA
CASSQQGTGNTIYF
TGCGCCAGCAGCCAACAGGGCACCGGAAACACCATATATTTT
>TRBD2|TRBJ2-5|TRBV19|few
CASSIGPSLAGEQETQYF
TGTGCCAGTAGTATCGGGCCTTCTCTAGCGGGGGAACAAGAGACCCAGTACTTC
>NA|TRBJ2-1|TRBV10-1|NA
CASSELQGARQFF
TGCGCCAGCAGTGAGCTTCAGGGCGCTAGGCAGTTCTTC
>TRBD1|TRBJ1-1|TRBV19|NA
CASSSDRGGTEAFF
TGTGCCAGTAGTTCTGACAGGGGTGGTACTGAAGCTTTCTTT
>NA|TRBJ2-2|TRBV6-5|once
CASREIGTGELFF
TGTGCCAGCAGGGAGATTGGCACCGGGGAGCTGTTTTTT
>NA|TRBJ2-5|TRBV7-9|few
CASSFYKGAGETQYF
TGTGCCAGCAGCTTTTATAAGGGTGCGGGAGAGACCCAGTACTTC
>NA|TRBJ1-6|TRBV25-1|NA
CASSFGGSSNSPLHF
TGTGCCAGCAGCTTCGGGGGTTCGAGTAATTCACCCCTCCACTTT
>NA|TRBJ1-2|TRBV7-8|NA
CASSRGPDEGYGYTF
TGTGCCAGCAGCCGAGGGCCGGATGAGGGCTATGGCTACACCTTC
>NA|TRBJ1-5|TRBV28|NA
CASHLAGELNQPQHF
TGTGCCAGCCATCTTGCGGGGGAGCTCAATCAGCCCCAGCATTTT
>NA|TRBJ1-5|TRBV28|once
CASSSRVVQPQHF
TGTGCCAGCAGTTCCAGGGTCGTTCAGCCCCAGCATTTT
>TRBD2|TRBJ2-1|TRBV19|NA
CASSIVSSGAREQFF
TGTGCCAGTAGTATAGTTTCTAGCGGGGCCCGGGAGCAGTTCTTC
>TRBD2|TRBJ2-7|TRBV27|NA
CASSSGLAGPYEQYF
TGTGCCAGCAGTTCCGGACTAGCGGGGCCCTACGAGCAGTACTTC
>TRBD1|TRBJ1-2|TRBV4-2|NA
CASSQESRQGAVGYGYTF
TGTGCCAGCAGCCAAGAATCCCGACAGGGGGCTGTGGGCTATGGCTACACCTTC
>NA|TRBJ1-5|TRBV30|NA
CAWGEGTFGNQPQHF
TGTGCCTGGGGAGAAGGGACTTTCGGCAATCAGCCCCAGCATTTT
>NA|TRBJ1-1|TRBV3-1/TRBV3-2|NA
CASSHNSGTEAFF
TGTGCCAGCAGCCATAACTCGGGCACTGAAGCTTTCTTT
>NA|TRBJ2-1|TRBV5-4|few
CASSFSSLSSYNEQFF
TGTGCCAGCAGCTTCTCTAGCCTAAGCTCCTACAATGAGCAGTTCTTC
>NA|TRBJ1-1|TRBV7-9|once
CASSPRQGTEAFF
TGTGCCAGCAGCCCGCGCCAGGGCACTGAAGCTTTCTTT
>NA|TRBJ1-4|TRBV6-5|NA
CASTWGLTENEKLFF
TGTGCCAGCACCTGGGGCCTAACAGAGAATGAAAAACTGTTTTTT
>TRBD2|TRBJ2-6|TRBV3-1/TRBV3-2|NA
CASSQDPSGGTLSGANVLTF
TGTGCCAGCAGCCAAGACCCTAGCGGGGGGACTCTCTCTGGGGCCAACGTCCTGACTTTC
>TRBD1|TRBJ1-4|TRBV18|NA
CASSVRQGTNEKLFF
TGTGCCAGCTCAGTTAGACAGGGCACGAATGAAAAACTGTTTTTT
>TRBD2|TRBJ2-3|TRBV5-1|NA
CASSPGPAGSTDTQYF
TGCGCCAGCAGCCCCGGACCAGCGGGATCCACAGATACGCAGTATTTT
>TRBD1|TRBJ1-1|TRBV7-3|NA
CASSLTGLNTEAFF
TGTGCCAGCAGCCTGACAGGGTTGAACACTGAAGCTTTCTTT
>NA|TRBJ1-5|TRBV7-8|once
CASSLPHRDSNQPQHF
TGTGCCAGCAGCTTACCCCACAGGGATAGCAATCAGCCCCAGCATTTT
>NA|TRBJ1-2|TRBV3-1/TRBV3-2|NA
CASSQERVYGYTF
TGTGCCAGCAGCCAAGAGAGGGTCTATGGCTACACCTTC
>NA|TRBJ2-7|TRBV2|NA
CASSPDRNSYEQYF
TGTGCCAGCAGTCCCGACAGGAACTCCTACGAGCAGTACTTC
>NA|TRBJ1-4|TRBV11-2|few
CASRRQENEKLFF
TGTGCCAGCAGACGACAAGAAAATGAAAAACTGTTTTTT
>NA|TRBJ1-6|TRBV5-1|once
CASSLDLSTGGNSPLHF
TGCGCCAGCAGCTTGGACCTGTCGACGGGTGGTAATTCACCCCTCCACTTT
>NA|TRBJ1-5|TRBV5-5|once
CASNRDNQPQHF
TGTGCCAGCAATCGGGACAATCAGCCCCAGCATTTT
>NA|TRBJ1-1|TRBV5-6|NA
CASSLFLSTEAFF
TGTGCCAGCAGCTTGTTTTTGAGCACTGAAGCTTTCTTT
>TRBD2|TRBJ2-3|TRBV5-4|NA
CASSASPTSGGISTDTQYF
TGTGCCAGCAGCGCTTCCCCGACTAGCGGGGGGATTAGCACAGATACGCAGTATTTT
>TRBD1|TRBJ2-7|TRBV5-5|NA
CASSSETTGTHEQYF
TGTGCCAGCAGCTCGGAAACGACAGGGACCCACGAGCAGTACTTC
>TRBD1|TRBJ1-2|TRBV28|NA
CASSLKGPGTGPYGYTF
TGTGCCAGCAGTTTAAAAGGGCCCGGGACAGGCCCCTATGGCTACACCTTC
>TRBD1|TRBJ2-7|TRBV5-1|NA
CASSWTTGGAMSEQYF
TGCGCCAGCAGCTGGACAACAGGGGGCGCAATGAGCGAGCAGTACTTC
>NA|TRBJ1-4|TRBV6-5|NA
CASSQEELGEKLFF
TGTGCCAGCAGTCAGGAGGAGTTGGGGGAAAAACTGTTTTTT
>NA|TRBJ1-2|TRBV5-4|NA
CASSSTAGVKYGYTF
TGTGCCAGCAGCTCCACCGCAGGGGTCAAGTATGGCTACACCTTC
>NA|TRBJ1-6|TRBV10-1|NA
CASSEQGYSPLHF
TGCGCCAGCAGTGAACAGGGATATTCACCCCTCCACTTT
>TRBD1|TRBJ1-1|TRBV30|NA
CAWSRDRNTEAFF
TGTGCCTGGAGCCGGGACAGGAACACTGAAGCTTTCTTT
>NA|TRBJ2-2|TRBV18|once
CASSPLSGDNTGELFF
TGTGCCAGCTCACCACTATCAGGGGACAACACCGGGGAGCTGTTTTTT
>NA|TRBJ2-5|TRBV7-7|NA
CASSSHNGETQYF
TGTGCTAGCAGCTCCCACAATGGAGAGACCCAGTACTTC
>NA|TRBJ1-1|TRBV6-5|NA
CASGITGNTEAFF
TGTGCCAGCGGTATTACAGGGAACACTGAAGCTTTCTTT